Below, 27 T cell receptor beta chains from the same sample are listed, as sequenced in a study of beta chain features in type 1 diabetes. Study conclusions and caveats: TCRB CDR3 length was moderately but significantly reduced in all four CD4+ subsets of Type 1 diabetes patients.

The isolated RNA, all of it, was reverse transcribed, so expressed TCRB transcripts were what got sequenced. The repertoire was sequenced with immunoSEQ multiplex PCR; TCRdb's copy has only in-frame clones and lacks some. This table has 200,000 to 300,000 clones, approximately 20% appearing once. Their antigen targets remain unknown. The sequenced material came from naive CD4+ T cells from blood. The receptors derive from a middle-aged woman with type 1 diabetes.

The chain recombines TRBV9 with TRBJ2-3; TRBD2 matches 9 bases. The CDR3 runs 14 residues. V lost 2 bases and J lost 4; bases outside the gene matches: 2. Germline CDR1 is SGDLS and CDR2 is YYNGEE. CDR3 region: CASSVSGSSDTQYF. The CDR3 DNA follows: TGTGCCAGCAGCGTTAGCGGGAGTTCAGATACGCAGTATTTT.

There are a few counts of this clone. The CDR3 reads CASSLWDRVGTEAFF. For the CDR3, the DNA is TGTGCCAGCAGCCTCTGGGACAGGGTGGGGACTGAAGCTTTCTTT. The chain combines TRBV7-2 with TRBJ1-1, with 9 bases identical to TRBD1. In germline, CDR1 is SGHTA, CDR2 FQGNSA. This CDR3 is built from 15 residues. The V gene end was trimmed by 5 bases and the J gene end by 5 bases; junction bases not matched to a gene: 9.

The chain links TRBV5-6 to TRBJ2-5; D unclear. CDR1 and CDR2 from the germline V gene are SGHDT and YYEEEE. Trimming took 0 bases from V and 8 from J, leaving 11 bases between them. The CDR3 loop spans 13 amino acids. CDR3 sequence (DNA): TGTGCCAGCAGCTTGGGACCACAGCCTACCCAGTACTTC. This gives the protein CASSLGPQPTQYF.

The table lists this clone with a few counts. This sequence joins TRBV4-3 and TRBJ1-4; D gene unclear. CDR1 and CDR2 from the germline V gene are LGHNA and YSLEER. The CDR3 runs to 16 residues. The V and J ends lost 0 bases and 10 bases respectively, with 18 bases between them. The CDR3 DNA is TGCGCCAGCAGCCAAGATTGGTGGTTAGGCGAGGGAAAACTGTTTTTT. It is translated as CASSQDWWLGEGKLFF.

The chain couples TRBV6-5 to TRBJ1-1; D uncertain. With 4 bases removed from V and 5 bases from J, the gap between germline ends came to 5 bases. The CDR3 sequence is 11 residues long. Germline-derived CDR1 and CDR2 are MNHEY and SVGAGI. CDR3 sequence: CASSSVTEAFF. The CDR3 DNA reads as TGTGCCAGCAGTTCCGTTACTGAAGCTTTCTTT.

As for this clone: Other DNA sequences in the same sample also yield this CDR3. The chain uses TRBV29-1 and TRBJ1-5; D uncertain. Trimming took off 4 bases at V and 0 bases at J, with 10 bases between the two ends. The CDR3 spans 14 residues. Germline V gene lookup returns CDR1 SQVTM and CDR2 ANQGSEA. CDR3 sequence: CSVGTDYSNQPQHF. The DNA for the CDR3 is TGCAGCGTTGGCACAGATTATAGCAATCAGCCCCAGCATTTT.

This clone appeared a few times. V and J are TRBV4-3 and TRBJ1-2; D not resolved. The CDR3 covers 16 residues. V dropped 0 bases and J dropped 2 bases, with 13 bases sitting between them. CDR1 is LGHNA and CDR2 is YSLEER in the germline V gene. CDR3 DNA: TGCGCCAGCAGCCAAGAGGGAGGTTCAGGCAACTATGGCTACACCTTC. Protein: CASSQEGGSGNYGYTF.

The chain carries TRBV28 and TRBJ1-2; 8 nucleotides agree with TRBD1. The CDR3 is 14 residues long. The junction had 12 bases not matched to a gene; V was cut back by 10 bases and J by 5 bases. The germline V gene encodes CDR1 MDHEN and CDR2 SYDVKM. CDR3 DNA: TGTGCCATTACTCACCCAGGGGGCCTGTATGGCTACACCTTC. Translated, it gives CAITHPGGLYGYTF.

In this sample, this clone turned up a few times. Additional DNA sequences in this sample encode the identical CDR3. CDR3 loop: CASSPRGSSYNEQFF. The CDR3 DNA sequence: TGTGCCAGCAGCCCCCGGGGGAGCTCCTACAATGAGCAGTTCTTC. The chain has TRBV7-9 and TRBJ2-1, with D possibly matching TRBD2 (6 bases). The CDR3 is made up of 15 amino acids. Germline V gene lookup returns CDR1 SEHNR and CDR2 FQNEAQ (reference sequence). The ends were cut back, 5 bases at V and 0 bases at J, with 11 bases in the middle.

The J gene is TRBJ2-1, the V gene TRBV19; 9 bases are shared with TRBD1. The CDR3 length is 14 residues. V lost 5 bases and J lost 4; bases outside the gene matches: 3. CDR1 is LNHDA and CDR2 is SQIVND in the germline V gene (reference sequence). The CDR3 is CASSGTGFYNEQFF. In DNA, the CDR3 is TGTGCCAGTAGTGGGACAGGGTTTTACAATGAGCAGTTCTTC.

This chain connects TRBV30 to TRBJ1-5, with a weak D call TRBD1 (5 bases). Germline CDR1 is GTSNPN and CDR2 is SVGIG (reference sequence). The CDR3 consists of 16 residues. Trimming took off 0 bases at V and 4 bases at J, with 16 bases between the two ends. The CDR3 DNA reads as TGTGCCTGGAGTGTAAACGGCTGGGGCTTGAATCAGCCCCAGCATTTT. Residues: CAWSVNGWGLNQPQHF.

In this sample, this clone turned up a few times. The chain uses TRBV30 and TRBJ2-2; TRBD2 might be the D (5 bases). Germline V gene lookup returns CDR1 GTSNPN and CDR2 SVGIG (reference sequence). The CDR3 has 12 residues. Trimming took 3 bases from V and 4 from J, leaving 6 bases between them. The CDR3 DNA sequence: TGTGCCTGGAGCGGGGTCACCGGGGAGCTGTTTTTT. Protein sequence: CAWSGVTGELFF.

The chain recombines TRBV27 with TRBJ1-1, with TRBD1 as a possible D gene (6 bases). The CDR3 has 13 amino acids. CDR1 is MNHEY, CDR2 SMNVEV, per germline (reference sequence). Trimming pared 8 bases from V and 6 bases from J, leaving 16 bases between. The CDR3 coding sequence is TGTGCCAGCGTCCCTCAGGGGCTCCCTGAAGCTTTCTTT. Its protein product is CASVPQGLPEAFF.

The count of this clone is one. The CDR3 here is CASNRGGPGTNEQFF. The CDR3 DNA follows: TGTGCCAGCAACCGGGGTGGTCCCGGTACGAATGAGCAGTTCTTC. V usage is TRBV7-2 and J usage is TRBJ2-1, with TRBD2 as a possible D gene (5 bases). CDR1 SGHTA and CDR2 FQGNSA come from the germline V gene. The CDR3 extends over 15 amino acids. With 7 bases removed from V and 7 bases from J, the gap between germline ends came to 20 bases.

For this clone: The identical CDR3 is also encoded by other nucleotide sequences in the sample. The chain joins TRBV28 to TRBJ2-7, with D uncertain. The CDR3 sequence is 12 residues long. Trimming pared 4 bases from V and 3 bases from J, leaving 7 bases between. Germline loops: CDR1 MDHEN, CDR2 SYDVKM. The CDR3 bases are TGTGCCAGCAGTTCTGCAGTCTACGAGCAGTACTTC. As protein: CASSSAVYEQYF.

The chain is built from TRBV7-9 and TRBJ1-1, with 8 positions matching TRBD1. The CDR3 has 13 amino acids. V trimming: 3 bases; J trimming: 4 bases; junction bases outside the gene matches: 1. Germline CDR1 reads SEHNR; CDR2 reads FQNEAQ (reference sequence). CDR3 coding DNA: TGTGCCAGCAGCTTCGGACAGGGCACTGAAGCTTTCTTT. This translates into CASSFGQGTEAFF. Drawing the rest from reference TRBV7-9 and TRBJ1-1, the complete variable domain is DTGVSQNPRHKITKRGQNVTFRCDPISEHNRLYWYRQTLGQGPEFLTYFQNEAQLEKSRLLSDRFSAERPKGSFSTLEIQRTEQGDSAMYLCASSFGQGTEAFFGQGTRLTVV.

This clone has only a few counts. J is TRBJ2-2 and V is TRBV4-3, with a possible D match to TRBD1 (7 bases). This CDR3 contains 17 residues. V was shortened by 1 base and J by 6 bases, with 18 bases between the two germline ends. Looked up from germline, CDR1 is LGHNA and CDR2 is YSLEER. CDR3 bases: TGCGCCAGCAGCCAAGCAGGGGGACTGAGGAGAGCCGGGGAGCTGTTTTTT. This translates into CASSQAGGLRRAGELFF.

Written as DNA, the CDR3 is TGTGCCAGCAGGCGCCCAGGGACCGGGGAGCTGTTTTTT. Its protein product is CASRRPGTGELFF. The rearrangement links TRBV28 to TRBJ2-2; TRBD1 is a possible D gene (5 bases). Germline V gene lookup returns CDR1 MDHEN and CDR2 SYDVKM. V was pared by 6 bases and J by 5 bases, with 10 bases between. The CDR3 loop spans 13 amino acids.

The V call is TRBV29-1, the J call TRBJ2-1; the D gene is possibly TRBD2 (6 bases). This CDR3 spans 16 amino acids. CDR1 is SQVTM, CDR2 ANQGSEA, per germline. V was shortened by 4 bases and J by 0 bases, with 16 bases between the two germline ends. The CDR3 spells CSVGGGAHSSYNEQFF. The CDR3 DNA reads as TGCAGCGTTGGGGGCGGGGCGCACAGCTCCTACAATGAGCAGTTCTTC.

This clone appeared a few times. The V and J genes are TRBV9 and TRBJ2-7; 7 bases are a match to TRBD1. This CDR3 spans 14 amino acids. Germline CDR1 is SGDLS and CDR2 is YYNGEE. V lost 0 bases, J lost 3 bases, and 3 bases stayed unmatched. The CDR3 loop is CASSVGQGRYEQYF. CDR3 coding DNA: TGTGCCAGCAGCGTAGGACAGGGTCGCTACGAGCAGTACTTC.

The J gene is TRBJ1-5, the V gene TRBV5-1; 9 bases are a match to TRBD1. Looked up from germline, CDR1 is SGHRS and CDR2 is YFSETQ. J lost 5 bases, V lost 3 bases, and 6 bases had no gene match. This CDR3 is built from 15 residues. CDR3 in amino acids: CASSSQGASHQPQHF. The CDR3 bases are TGCGCCAGCAGCTCACAGGGGGCGTCTCATCAGCCCCAGCATTTT.

This clone has only a few counts. The sample holds other DNA sequences that translate to the same CDR3. The chain has TRBV29-1 and TRBJ2-7; 7 bases line up with TRBD1. The CDR3 spans 12 residues. Per the germline V gene, CDR1 is SQVTM and CDR2 is ANQGSEA. The V segment lost 4 bases and the J segment 1 base; nucleotides outside the gene matches: 1. CDR3 sequence reads: CSVGDSSYEQYF. Here the CDR3 DNA reads TGCAGCGTTGGGGACAGTTCCTACGAGCAGTACTTC.

V and J are TRBV28 and TRBJ1-1, with a weak D call TRBD1 (5 bases). CDR1 is MDHEN and CDR2 is SYDVKM in the germline V gene. This CDR3 is built from 17 residues. Trimming took off 7 bases at V and 4 bases at J, with 25 bases between the two ends. The DNA of the CDR3 is TGTGCCAGCATTCCAGGAGGGGCTACGTTGGCCATCACTGAAGCTTTCTTT. This gives the protein CASIPGGATLAITEAFF.

This clone was observed a handful of times. The chain joins TRBV9 to TRBJ2-2; D possibly corresponds to TRBD1 (5 bases). The CDR3 totals 15 residues. Trimming removed 8 bases at V and 6 bases at J, with 20 bases between. CDR1 is SGDLS and CDR2 is YYNGEE in the germline V gene. The CDR3 here is CASNSQAVTPGELFF. In nucleotides, the CDR3 is TGTGCCAGTAACTCACAGGCAGTAACACCCGGGGAGCTGTTTTTT.

In its sample, this clone was seen a few times. The chain is built from TRBV9 and TRBJ1-2; 10 nucleotides agree with TRBD1. CDR1 is SGDLS, CDR2 YYNGEE, per germline. J gave up 7 bases and V 3 bases, and 6 bases lay outside the gene matches. The CDR3 runs 14 residues. The CDR3 nucleotides read TGTGCCAGCAGCGCGACAGGGGGCCTGATTGGCTACACCTTC. It encodes CASSATGGLIGYTF. Full variable domain (missing parts from reference TRBV9 and TRBJ1-2): DSGVTQTPKHLITATGQRVTLRCSPRSGDLSVYWYQQSLDQGLQFLIQYYNGEERAKGNILERFSAQQFPDLHSELNLSSLELGDSALYFCASSATGGLIGYTFGSGTRLTVV.

The chain uses TRBV5-4 and TRBJ2-2, with a tentative D call TRBD1 (6 bases). The length of the CDR3 is 15 residues. Trimming pared 1 base from V and 8 bases from J, leaving 15 bases between. Per the germline V gene, CDR1 is SGHNT and CDR2 is YYREEE (reference sequence). DNA of the CDR3: TGTGCCAGCAGCTTGAGCTCACAGGGAACAGGGGAGCTGTTTTTT. Translation gives CASSLSSQGTGELFF.

There are a few counts of this clone. J is TRBJ2-3 and V is TRBV6-5, with 11 bases identical to TRBD2. The CDR3 sequence is 16 residues long. Germline trimming cut 2 bases from V and 4 bases from J; bases unmatched to any gene: 5. CDR1 and CDR2 (germline): MNHEY, SVGAGI. In DNA form, the CDR3 reads TGTGCCAGCAGTTACCATAGCGGGGGGGAGGCAGATACGCAGTATTTT. Translated: CASSYHSGGEADTQYF.